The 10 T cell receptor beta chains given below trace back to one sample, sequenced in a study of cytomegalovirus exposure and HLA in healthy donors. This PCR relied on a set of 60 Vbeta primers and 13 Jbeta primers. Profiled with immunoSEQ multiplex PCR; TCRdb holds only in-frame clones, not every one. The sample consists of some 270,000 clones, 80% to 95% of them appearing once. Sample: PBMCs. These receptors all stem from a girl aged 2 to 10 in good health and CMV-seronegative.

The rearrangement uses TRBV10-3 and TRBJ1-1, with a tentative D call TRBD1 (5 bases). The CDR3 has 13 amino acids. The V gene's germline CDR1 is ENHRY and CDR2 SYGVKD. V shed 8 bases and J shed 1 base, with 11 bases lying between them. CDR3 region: CAIEDNRNTEAFF. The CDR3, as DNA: TGTGCCATCGAGGACAACAGGAACACTGAAGCTTTCTTT.

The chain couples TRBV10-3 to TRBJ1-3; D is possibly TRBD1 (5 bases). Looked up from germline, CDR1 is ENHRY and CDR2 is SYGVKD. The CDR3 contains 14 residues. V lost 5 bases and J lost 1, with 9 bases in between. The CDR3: CAISRPGSGNTIYF. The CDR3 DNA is TGTGCCATCAGTAGACCAGGGTCTGGAAACACCATATATTTT.

Written as DNA, the CDR3 is TGTGCCAGCAGCTCGTGGACCATAGCGTCGAGCTCCTACAATGAGCAGTTCTTC. Its protein product is CASSSWTIASSSYNEQFF. The rearrangement links TRBV7-9 to TRBJ2-1, with D perhaps TRBD2 (5 bases). The CDR3 is 18 amino acids. Germline lookup yields CDR1 SEHNR and CDR2 FQNEAQ (reference sequence). Trimming took off 4 bases at V and 0 bases at J, with 19 bases between the two ends.

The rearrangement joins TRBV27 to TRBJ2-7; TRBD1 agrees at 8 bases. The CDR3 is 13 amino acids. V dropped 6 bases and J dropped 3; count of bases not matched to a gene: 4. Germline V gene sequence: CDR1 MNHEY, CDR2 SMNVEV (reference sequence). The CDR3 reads CASSPGQGYEQYF. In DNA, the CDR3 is TGTGCCAGCAGCCCTGGACAGGGCTACGAGCAGTACTTC.

In DNA, the CDR3 is TGTGCCAGCAGTGAAACCCCGGGACTAGCGGGAGGAACAGATACGCAGTATTTT. This translates into CASSETPGLAGGTDTQYF. This sequence joins TRBV6-1 and TRBJ2-3; 15 bases align to TRBD2. The CDR3 contains 18 residues. Germline CDR1 and CDR2: MNHNS and SASEGT. V shed 2 bases and J 3 bases; nucleotides not matched to a gene: 6.

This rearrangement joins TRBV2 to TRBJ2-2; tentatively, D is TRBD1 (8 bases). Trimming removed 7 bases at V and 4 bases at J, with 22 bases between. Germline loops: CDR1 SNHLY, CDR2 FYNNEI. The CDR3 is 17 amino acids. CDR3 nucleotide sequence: TGTGCCAGCATTAATCGGGAGGCAGGGGGCGGCACCGGGGAGCTGTTTTTT. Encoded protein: CASINREAGGGTGELFF.

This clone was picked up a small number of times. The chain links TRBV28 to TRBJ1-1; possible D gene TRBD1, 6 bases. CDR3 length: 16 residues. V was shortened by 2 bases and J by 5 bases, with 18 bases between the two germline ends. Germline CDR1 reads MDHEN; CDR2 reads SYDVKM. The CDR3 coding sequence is TGTGCCAGCAGTTTAATCAAGGGGGGGCCGAGAACTGAAGCTTTCTTT. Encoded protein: CASSLIKGGPRTEAFF.

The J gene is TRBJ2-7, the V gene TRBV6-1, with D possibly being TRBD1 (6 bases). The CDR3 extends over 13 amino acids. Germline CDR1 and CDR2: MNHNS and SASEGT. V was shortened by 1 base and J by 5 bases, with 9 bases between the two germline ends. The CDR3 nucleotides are TGTGCCAGCAGTGAAGGTGAGGGGGACGAGCAGTACTTC. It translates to CASSEGEGDEQYF.

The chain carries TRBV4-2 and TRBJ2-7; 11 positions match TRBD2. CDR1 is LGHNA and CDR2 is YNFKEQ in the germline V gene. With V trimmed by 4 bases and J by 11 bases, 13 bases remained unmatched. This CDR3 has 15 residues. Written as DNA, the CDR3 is TGTGCCAGCAGCCGAGAGGGACTAGCGGAGGAGAGGAAGTACTTC. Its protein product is CASSREGLAEERKYF.

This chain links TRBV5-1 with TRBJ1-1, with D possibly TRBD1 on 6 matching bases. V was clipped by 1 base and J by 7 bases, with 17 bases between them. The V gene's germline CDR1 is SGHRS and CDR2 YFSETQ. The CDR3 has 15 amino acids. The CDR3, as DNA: TGCGCCAGCAGCTTGTCTACAGCAGGGGTGGATGAAGCTTTCTTT. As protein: CASSLSTAGVDEAFF.